The 4 T cell receptor beta chains listed next were all sequenced from one sample in a study of chemoradiotherapy in HPV16-positive cancers. Repertoires were generated with immunoSEQ multiplex PCR, while TCRdb's copy carries only in-frame clones and drops some. The sample holds around 11,000 clones, roughly 83% seen once. The starting material was blood, obtained from a patient who underwent chemoradiotherapy. All receptors come from a human donor with HPV-associated anogenital cancer.

The V gene is TRBV7-9, the J gene TRBJ1-2; D is uncertain. This CDR3 is 12 amino acids long. V shed 2 bases and J shed 8 bases, with 9 bases lying between them. CDR1 and CDR2 (germline): SEHNR, FQNEAQ (reference sequence). The CDR3: CASSLNPGGYTF. The CDR3 bases are TGTGCCAGCAGCTTAAATCCGGGGGGCTACACCTTC.

This clone has just one count. The rearrangement joins TRBV9 to TRBJ2-5; D might be TRBD1 or TRBD2, each matching 5 bases. The CDR3 totals 14 residues. Trimming shortened V by 0 bases and J by 8 bases, and 14 bases separated the two germline ends. The germline CDR1 and CDR2 sequences are SGDLS and YYNGEE. The CDR3 here is CASSVERVGATQYF. The CDR3 bases are TGTGCCAGCAGCGTAGAAAGGGTCGGGGCAACCCAGTACTTC.

The chain has TRBV6-5 and TRBJ2-6; either TRBD1 or TRBD2 may supply D (5 bases each). Trimming shortened V by 5 bases and J by 4 bases, and 12 bases separated the two germline ends. This CDR3 is built from 15 residues. Germline CDR1 reads MNHEY; CDR2 reads SVGAGI. CDR3 sequence: CASSNWGSGANVLTF. The DNA of the CDR3 is TGTGCCAGCAGTAACTGGGGGTCAGGGGCCAACGTCCTGACTTTC.

This rearrangement joins TRBV6-1 to TRBJ1-3, with no clear D. With 2 bases removed from V and 4 bases from J, the gap between germline ends came to 6 bases. Germline V gene lookup returns CDR1 MNHNS and CDR2 SASEGT. The CDR3 sequence is 13 residues long. The CDR3 region is CASSERWGNTIYF. In DNA form, the CDR3 reads TGTGCCAGCAGTGAAAGATGGGGAAACACCATATATTTT.